This T cell receptor (beta chain) is drawn from a study of blood T cell repertoires in COVID-19. In the study overall: Samples representing acute and convalescent COVID-19 were sourced from the United States, Italy and Spain. T cells, B-cell-depleted T cells, or PBMCs supplied cDNA or gDNA.

The CDR3 consists of 15 residues. The germline V gene encodes CDR1 MGHDK and CDR2 SYGVNS. V dropped 3 bases and J dropped 2; count of bases not matched to a gene: 3. Some clones are missing from TCRdb's copy, which holds only in-frame ones; the method was immunoSEQ multiplex PCR. In the table there are under 300,000 clones, less than 90% of which are singletons. The origin of this receptor is a woman in her 70s with COVID-19, enrolled during active disease. The sequencing input was peripheral blood. The chain joins TRBV25-1 to TRBJ2-3; 9 bases are shared with TRBD1. CDR3 region: CASSEDRGNTDTQYF. Written as DNA, the CDR3 is TGTGCCAGCAGTGAGGACAGGGGCAACACAGATACGCAGTATTTT.